Listed below are T cell receptor beta chains from one sample, sequenced in a study of shared clonotypes between healthy human individuals. The repertoire was sequenced with immunoSEQ multiplex PCR; TCRdb's copy has only in-frame clones and lacks some. There are some 1,100,000 clones in the sample; around 82% occur only once, and approximately 0.56% lies in the top ten. The sample comprised memory CD4+ T cells from PBMCs. These receptors originate from a young man in good health. Some clones in this sample may be carry-over from other donors' samples. CDR3s include the opening cysteine and the closing phenylalanine or tryptophan. The D gene is left open where the match is weak. Rows give clone size only sometimes, using once, few, many, or a class for an expanded clone.

j_gene | abundance | d_gene | v_gene | CDR3aa
TRBJ1-2 | . | . | TRBV7-2 | CASSYRDMISGYTF
TRBJ2-7 | few | . | TRBV6-1 | CASSDWGRPYEQYF
TRBJ2-1 | . | TRBD2 | TRBV5-1 | CASSFTSGSLGEQFF
TRBJ1-1 | few | . | TRBV6-6 | CASTPPVNTEAFF
TRBJ2-1 | . | . | TRBV27 | CASSVRRSDPMSEQFF
TRBJ2-3 | few | . | TRBV6-5 | CASRPIEISTDTQYF
TRBJ2-1 | . | . | TRBV4-3 | CASSQALWGEDEQFF
TRBJ1-1 | . | TRBD1 | TRBV18 | CASSPGTGWSEAFF
TRBJ2-2 | . | . | TRBV5-5 | CASIQTANTGELFF
TRBJ2-3 | . | TRBD2 | TRBV4-2 | CASSQDGLAGNTDTQYF
TRBJ1-4 | . | . | TRBV2 | CASGLTGFNEKLFF
TRBJ2-2 | . | TRBD1 | TRBV6-1 | CASRTRTGRGELFF
TRBJ2-7 | . | . | TRBV27 | CASGEPGLSREQYF
TRBJ2-2 | . | . | TRBV18 | CASSPRTDHTGELFF
TRBJ2-2 | . | TRBD2 | TRBV5-1 | CASSLAGLNTGELFF
TRBJ2-1 | . | TRBD1 | TRBV7-9 | CASSSDRANEQFF
TRBJ2-5 | . | . | TRBV9 | CASSVGLQGLQETQYF
TRBJ2-7 | . | TRBD1 | TRBV7-9 | CASSRTRQGEQYF
TRBJ2-1 | . | . | TRBV7-2 | CASSLRGLTSQFF
TRBJ2-6 | . | . | TRBV19 | CASSNFFWVPGRSGANVLTF
TRBJ2-7 | . | TRBD1 | TRBV11-2 | CASRRGTGGYEQYF
TRBJ2-2 | . | . | TRBV5-4 | CASRSTRINTGELFF
TRBJ1-5 | few | TRBD1 | TRBV7-2 | CASSFGQAWNQPQHF